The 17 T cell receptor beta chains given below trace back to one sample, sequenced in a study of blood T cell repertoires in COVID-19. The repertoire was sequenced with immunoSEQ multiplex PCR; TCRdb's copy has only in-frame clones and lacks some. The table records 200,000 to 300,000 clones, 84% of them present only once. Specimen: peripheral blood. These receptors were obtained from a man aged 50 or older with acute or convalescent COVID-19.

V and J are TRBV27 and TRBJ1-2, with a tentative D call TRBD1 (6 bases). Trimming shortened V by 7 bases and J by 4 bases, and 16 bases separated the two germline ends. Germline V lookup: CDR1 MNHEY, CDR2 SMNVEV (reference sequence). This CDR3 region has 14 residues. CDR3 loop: CASKAGGGAYGYTF. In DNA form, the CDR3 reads TGTGCCAGCAAGGCCGGGGGGGGCGCCTATGGCTACACCTTC.

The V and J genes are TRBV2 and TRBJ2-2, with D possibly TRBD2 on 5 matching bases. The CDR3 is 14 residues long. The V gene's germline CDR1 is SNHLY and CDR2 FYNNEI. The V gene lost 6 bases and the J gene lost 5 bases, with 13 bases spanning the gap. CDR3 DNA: TGTGCCAGCAGCCCTTGGGAGTTAACCGGGGAGCTGTTTTTT. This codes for CASSPWELTGELFF.

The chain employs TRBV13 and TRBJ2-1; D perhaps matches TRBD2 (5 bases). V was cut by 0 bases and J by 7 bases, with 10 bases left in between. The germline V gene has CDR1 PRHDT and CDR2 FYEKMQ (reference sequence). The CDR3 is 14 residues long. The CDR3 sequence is CASSLGGSQNEQFF. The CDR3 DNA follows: TGTGCCAGCAGCTTAGGTGGGAGTCAGAATGAGCAGTTCTTC.

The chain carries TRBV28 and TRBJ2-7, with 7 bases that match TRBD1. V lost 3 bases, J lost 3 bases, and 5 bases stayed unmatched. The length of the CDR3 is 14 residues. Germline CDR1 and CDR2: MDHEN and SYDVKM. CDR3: CASSFRGRIYEQYF. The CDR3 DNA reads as TGTGCCAGCAGTTTTAGGGGGCGAATCTACGAGCAGTACTTC.

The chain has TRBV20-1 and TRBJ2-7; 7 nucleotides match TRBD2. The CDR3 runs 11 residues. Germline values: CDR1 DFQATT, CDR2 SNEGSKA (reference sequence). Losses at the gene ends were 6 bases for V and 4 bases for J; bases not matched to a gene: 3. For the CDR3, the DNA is TGCAGTGCAACACTAGCGTACGAGCAGTACTTC. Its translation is CSATLAYEQYF.

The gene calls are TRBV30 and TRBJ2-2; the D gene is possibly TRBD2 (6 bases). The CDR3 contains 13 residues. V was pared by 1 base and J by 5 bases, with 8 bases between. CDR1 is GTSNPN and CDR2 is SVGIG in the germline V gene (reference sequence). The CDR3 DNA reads TGTGCCTGGAGTGGTGGGGGGACCGGGGAGCTGTTTTTT. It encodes CAWSGGGTGELFF.

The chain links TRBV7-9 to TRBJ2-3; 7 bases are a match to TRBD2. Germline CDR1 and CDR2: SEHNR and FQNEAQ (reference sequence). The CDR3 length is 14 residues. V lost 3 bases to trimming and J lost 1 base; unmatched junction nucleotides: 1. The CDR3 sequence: CASSFTSGTDTQYF. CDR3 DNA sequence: TGTGCCAGCAGCTTTACTAGCGGCACAGATACGCAGTATTTT.

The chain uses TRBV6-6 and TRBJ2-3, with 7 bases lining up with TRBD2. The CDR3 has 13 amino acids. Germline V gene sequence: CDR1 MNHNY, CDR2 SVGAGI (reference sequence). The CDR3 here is CASRRGGTDTQYF. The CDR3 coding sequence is TGTGCTTCCCGGAGGGGAGGGACAGATACGCAGTATTTT.

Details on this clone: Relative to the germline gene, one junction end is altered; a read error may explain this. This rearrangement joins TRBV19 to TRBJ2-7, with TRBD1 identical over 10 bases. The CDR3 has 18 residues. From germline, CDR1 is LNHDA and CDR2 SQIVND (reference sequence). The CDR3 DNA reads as TGTGTCAGTAGGAGGTCGGGACAGGGGACTAGAATTCCCTACGAGCAGTACTTC. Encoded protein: CVSRRSGQGTRIPYEQYF.

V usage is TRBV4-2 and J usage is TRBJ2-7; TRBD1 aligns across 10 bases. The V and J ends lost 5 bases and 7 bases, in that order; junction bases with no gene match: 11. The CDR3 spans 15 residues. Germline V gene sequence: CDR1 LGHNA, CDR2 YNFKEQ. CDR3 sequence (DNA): TGTGCCAGCAGCAAGGGACAGGGGCCCGAGGGAGAGCAGTACTTC. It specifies CASSKGQGPEGEQYF.

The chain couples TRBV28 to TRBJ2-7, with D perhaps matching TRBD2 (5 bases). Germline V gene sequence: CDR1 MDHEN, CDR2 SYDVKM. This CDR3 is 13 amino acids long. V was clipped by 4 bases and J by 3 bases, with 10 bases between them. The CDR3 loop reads CASSSQRNYEQYF. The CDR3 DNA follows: TGTGCCAGCAGTTCACAGCGGAACTACGAGCAGTACTTC.

The CDR3 protein is CASSQMGQGGYQPQHF. As DNA, the CDR3 is TGTGCCAGCAGCCAAATGGGGCAGGGAGGTTATCAGCCCCAGCATTTT. J is TRBJ1-5 and V is TRBV14; D perhaps matches TRBD1 (5 bases). The CDR3 runs to 16 residues. Germline V gene sequence: CDR1 SGHDN, CDR2 FVKESK. The ends were cut back, 2 bases at V and 5 bases at J, with 16 bases in the middle. The full variable domain, its missing parts supplied by reference TRBV14 and TRBJ1-5, is EAGVTQFPSHSVIEKGQTVTLRCDPISGHDNLYWYRRVMGKEIKFLLHFVKESKQDESGMPNNRFLAERTGGTYSTLKVQPAELEDSGVYFCASSQMGQGGYQPQHFGDGTRLSIL.

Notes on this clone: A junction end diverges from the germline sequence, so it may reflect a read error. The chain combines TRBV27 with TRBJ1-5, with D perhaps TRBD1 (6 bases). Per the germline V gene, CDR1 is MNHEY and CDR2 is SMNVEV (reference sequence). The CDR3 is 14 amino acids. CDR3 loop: CASSPSDRFQPHHF. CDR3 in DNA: TGTGCCAGCAGTCCTTCAGACAGGTTCCAGCCCCATCATTTT.

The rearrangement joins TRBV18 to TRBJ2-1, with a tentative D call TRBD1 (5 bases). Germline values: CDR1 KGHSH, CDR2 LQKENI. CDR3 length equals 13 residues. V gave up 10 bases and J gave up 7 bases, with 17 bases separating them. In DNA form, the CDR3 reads TGTGCCACCCCGCAGCCGGACACGAATGAGCAGTTCTTC. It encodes CATPQPDTNEQFF.

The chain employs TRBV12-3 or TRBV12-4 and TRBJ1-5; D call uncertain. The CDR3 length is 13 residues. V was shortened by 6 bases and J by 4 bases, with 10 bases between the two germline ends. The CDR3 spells CASRSEGNQPQHF. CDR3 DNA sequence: TGTGCCAGCAGGTCGGAGGGAAATCAGCCCCAGCATTTT.

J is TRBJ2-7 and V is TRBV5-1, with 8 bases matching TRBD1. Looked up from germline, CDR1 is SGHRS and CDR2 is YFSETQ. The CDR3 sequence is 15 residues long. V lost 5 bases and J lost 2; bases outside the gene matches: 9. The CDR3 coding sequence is TGCGCCAGCAGAGCCGAGCCGACAGGGGCCTACGAGCAGTACTTC. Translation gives CASRAEPTGAYEQYF.

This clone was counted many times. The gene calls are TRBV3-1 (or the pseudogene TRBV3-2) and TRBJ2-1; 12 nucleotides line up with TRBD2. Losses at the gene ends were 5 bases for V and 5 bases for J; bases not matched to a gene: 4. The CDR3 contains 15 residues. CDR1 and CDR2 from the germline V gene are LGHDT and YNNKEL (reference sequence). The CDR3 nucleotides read TGTGCCAGCAGCTCTCGACTAGCGGGGGACAATGAGCAGTTCTTC. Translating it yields CASSSRLAGDNEQFF.